This T cell receptor (beta chain) was obtained from a study of control samples from healthy donors and cancer patients. The CDR3 covers 14 residues. V was shortened by 6 bases and J by 0 bases, with 11 bases between the two germline ends. Per germline, CDR1 KGHSH and CDR2 LQKENI. Data came from immunoSEQ multiplex PCR; TCRdb stores just in-frame clones and leaves some out. The table lists 45,000 to 60,000 clones, 90% to 95% of them singletons. This chain links TRBV18 with TRBJ1-1; D gene ambiguous. Material: blood. The sequence was obtained from a man aged 25 to 40 in good health. The CDR3 DNA is TGTGCCAGCTCCCCGACCGCTTTGAACACTGAAGCTTTCTTT. Protein product: CASSPTALNTEAFF. The variable domain in full, with the rest retrieved from reference TRBV18 and TRBJ1-1, is NAGVMQNPRHLVRRRGQEARLRCSPMKGHSHVYWYRQLPEEGLKFMVYLQKENIIDESGMPKERFSAEFPKEGPSILRIQQVVRGDSAAYFCASSPTALNTEAFFGQGTRLTVV.